This record covers a single TCR beta chain. Produced via immunoSEQ multiplex PCR; TCRdb's table is partial and in-frame only. Of about 32,000 clones in the sample, around 90% are singletons; the top ten hold roughly 6%. This record comes from a study of PD-1 and CTLA-4 blockade in melanoma. CDR1 is SNHLY, CDR2 FYNNEI, per germline. The CDR3 contains 15 residues. With 2 bases removed from V and 1 base from J, the gap between germline ends came to 11 bases. V usage is TRBV2 and J usage is TRBJ1-1; D is unresolved. The material was CD8+ T cells from peripheral blood, obtained from a patient given anti-PD-1 treatment. This clonotype was sampled from a human donor with melanoma. The CDR3 spells CASSEQASPNTEAFF. Here the CDR3 DNA reads TGTGCCAGCAGTGAACAGGCCAGCCCGAACACTGAAGCTTTCTTT. The variable domain in full, completed from reference TRBV2 and TRBJ1-1, reads EPEVTQTPSHQVTQMGQEVILRCVPISNHLYFYWYRQILGQKVEFLVSFYNNEISEKSEIFDDQFSVERPDGSNFTLKIRSTKLEDSAMYFCASSEQASPNTEAFFGQGTRLTVV.